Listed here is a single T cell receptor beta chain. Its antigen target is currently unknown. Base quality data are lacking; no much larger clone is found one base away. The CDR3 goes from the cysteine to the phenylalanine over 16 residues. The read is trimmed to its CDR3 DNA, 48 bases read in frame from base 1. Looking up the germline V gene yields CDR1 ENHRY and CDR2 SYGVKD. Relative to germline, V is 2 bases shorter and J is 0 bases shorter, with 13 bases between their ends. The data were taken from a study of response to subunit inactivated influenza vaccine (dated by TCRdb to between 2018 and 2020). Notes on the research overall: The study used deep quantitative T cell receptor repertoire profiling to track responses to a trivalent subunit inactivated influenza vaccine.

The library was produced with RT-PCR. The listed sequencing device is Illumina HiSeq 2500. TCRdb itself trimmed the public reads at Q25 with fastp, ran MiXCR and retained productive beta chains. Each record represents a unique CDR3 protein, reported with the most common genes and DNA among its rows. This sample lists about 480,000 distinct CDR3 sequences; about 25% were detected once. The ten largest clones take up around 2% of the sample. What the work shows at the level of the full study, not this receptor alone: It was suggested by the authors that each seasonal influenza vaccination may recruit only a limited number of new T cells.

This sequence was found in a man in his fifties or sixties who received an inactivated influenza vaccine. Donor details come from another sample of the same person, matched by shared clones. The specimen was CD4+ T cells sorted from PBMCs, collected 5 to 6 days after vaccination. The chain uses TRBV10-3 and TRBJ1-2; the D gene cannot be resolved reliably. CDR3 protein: CAISETYGGANYGYTF. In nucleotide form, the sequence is TGTGCCATCAGTGAGACTTACGGTGGAGCTAACTATGGCTACACCTTC.